Following are 20 T cell receptor beta chains from one sample sequenced in a study of regulatory T cells in long-lasting Graves disease (dated by TCRdb to the early 2020s). The time point label corresponds to: persistent/refractory GD, antithyroid drugs over 5 years with positive TRAb. For both TCR sequencing and RNA sequencing, RNA was extracted from PBMCs in TRIzol. Libraries were made using multiplex PCR. The sequencer was an Illumina HiSeq 4000. iRepertoire HTBI primers and Arm-PCR amplification of CDR3 regions were used to construct TCR beta libraries. TCRdb ran its own pipeline on the public reads, namely fastp trimming at Q25 and MiXCR clone calling, and kept in-frame beta chains. Each entry is one CDR3 protein sequence, shown with its most common DNA and genes. Here the sample has 600,000 to 850,000 distinct CDR3 sequences; about 32% occur a single time. The ten largest clones represent 40% to 50% of the sample.

Sequences were derived from peripheral blood mononuclear cells (PBMCs), sampled when the disease was refractory, from a patient treated with antithyroid drugs. The receptors were sampled from a female donor with Graves disease.

The V gene is TRBV4-1, the J gene TRBJ1-5, with TRBD1 identical over 7 bases. The CDR3 is 19 amino acids. Germline V CDR1 and CDR2: MGHRA, YSYEKL. With V trimmed by 0 bases and J by 5 bases, 16 bases remained unmatched. CDR3 nucleotides: TGCGCCAGCAGCCAAGATTTTGAGGGACAGACAATTGTGGATCAGCCCCAGCATTTT. It encodes CASSQDFEGQTIVDQPQHF.

This clonotype turned up a few times. The rearrangement links TRBV27 to TRBJ1-5, with D unresolved. This CDR3 has 15 amino acids. V lost 0 bases to trimming and J lost 5 bases, with 11 bases between them. The germline gives CDR1 MNHEY, CDR2 SMNVEV (reference sequence). The CDR3 sequence: CASSLSNGFDQPQHF. The CDR3 nucleotides read TGTGCCAGCAGTTTATCGAATGGTTTCGATCAGCCCCAGCATTTT.

This clonotype was recorded many times. The V gene is TRBV12-3 or TRBV12-4, the J gene TRBJ2-2; no clear D. With 0 bases removed from V and 4 bases from J, the gap between germline ends came to 6 bases. CDR3 length: 14 residues. CDR3 DNA: TGTGCCAGCAGTTTAGCGCTTGGCACCGGGGAGCTGTTTTTT. As protein: CASSLALGTGELFF.

This clonotype was seen more than once but under ten times. This chain links TRBV27 with TRBJ1-5; D perhaps matches TRBD1 (6 bases). This CDR3 is built from 16 residues. Germline loops: CDR1 MNHEY, CDR2 SMNVEV (reference sequence). Trimming pared 4 bases from V and 6 bases from J, leaving 19 bases between. CDR3 sequence (DNA): TGTGCCAGCAGTTCCAGGGGAGGGAGCGGGAGTCAGCCCCAGCATTTT. It codes for CASSSRGGSGSQPQHF.

This chain links TRBV6-1 with TRBJ1-1; 11 nucleotides align to TRBD1. Germline V gene lookup returns CDR1 MNHNS and CDR2 SASEGT. This CDR3 has 14 residues. V was pared by 6 bases and J by 3 bases, with 3 bases of the junction left unmatched. For the CDR3, the DNA is TGTGCCAGCAGAGGGACAGGGGGGGACACTGAAGCTTTCTTT. Translated, it gives CASRGTGGDTEAFF.

This clonotype was counted only a few times. V and J are TRBV28 and TRBJ1-6; D unclear. V lost 6 bases, J lost 5 bases, and 5 bases lay in between. This CDR3 has 12 amino acids. Per germline, CDR1 MDHEN and CDR2 SYDVKM. The CDR3 nucleotides are TGTGCCAGCAGCCCCGATAATTCACCCCTCCACTTT. This translates into CASSPDNSPLHF.

The rearrangement uses TRBV5-6 and TRBJ2-7, with 10 bases matching TRBD2. The germline gives CDR1 SGHDT, CDR2 YYEEEE. The ends lost 1 base at V and 4 bases at J; junction bases unmatched: 8. This CDR3 region has 16 residues. CDR3 coding DNA: TGTGCCAGCAGCTTGAGGCTAGCGGGAGTCATTTACGAGCAGTACTTC. As protein: CASSLRLAGVIYEQYF.

Only one count was recorded for this clonotype. The gene calls are TRBV30 and TRBJ2-1; 8 positions agree with TRBD2. Germline V gene data show CDR1 as GTSNPN and CDR2 as SVGIG (reference sequence). The CDR3 totals 13 residues. J was trimmed by 7 bases and V by 0 bases; bases with no gene match: 2. DNA for the CDR3: TGTGCCTGGAGTGTTGGACTAGCAAATGAGCAGTTCTTC. It specifies CAWSVGLANEQFF.

The genes are TRBV2 and TRBJ2-6; 10 bases align to TRBD2. Germline V lookup: CDR1 SNHLY, CDR2 FYNNEI. V trimming: 4 bases; J trimming: 4 bases; junction bases outside the gene matches: 4. The CDR3 covers 16 residues. CDR3 bases: TGTGCCAGCAGTGCCCCGGGACTAGCGGGGGCCAACGTCCTGACTTTC. Its protein product is CASSAPGLAGANVLTF. The full variable domain, completed using reference TRBV2 and TRBJ2-6, is EPEVTQTPSHQVTQMGQEVILRCVPISNHLYFYWYRQILGQKVEFLVSFYNNEISEKSEIFDDQFSVERPDGSNFTLKIRSTKLEDSAMYFCASSAPGLAGANVLTFGAGSRLTVL.

The genes are TRBV30 and TRBJ1-1, with 8 bases identical to TRBD1. The CDR3 runs to 16 residues. With V trimmed by 2 bases and J by 0 bases, 8 bases remained unmatched. From germline, CDR1 is GTSNPN and CDR2 SVGIG (reference sequence). The CDR3 loop is CAWSPGGDFMNTEAFF. For the CDR3, the DNA is TGTGCCTGGAGTCCAGGGGGCGATTTCATGAACACTGAAGCTTTCTTT.

V is TRBV7-9 and J is TRBJ2-5; 8 nucleotides align to TRBD2. Germline values: CDR1 SEHNR, CDR2 FQNEAQ (reference sequence). The J segment lost 4 bases and the V segment lost 5 bases, leaving 12 bases of the junction unmatched. The CDR3 has 16 amino acids. CDR3 bases: TGTGCCAGCAGCCCCTACGGGGGGGTCGGTGGAGAGACCCAGTACTTC. Its protein is CASSPYGGVGGETQYF.

This clonotype was counted ten times or more. The chain joins TRBV30 to TRBJ2-5; 8 bases are shared with TRBD2. The CDR3 is 12 amino acids. V was pared by 4 bases and J by 2 bases, with 0 bases of the junction left unmatched. Germline V gene data show CDR1 as GTSNPN and CDR2 as SVGIG (reference sequence). CDR3 in DNA: TGTGCCTGGACTAGCGGGCAAGAGACCCAGTACTTC. Protein product: CAWTSGQETQYF.

This clonotype was seen more than once but under ten times. The chain recombines TRBV12-5 with TRBJ1-1, with a tentative D call TRBD1 (5 bases). This CDR3 is 13 amino acids long. V was shortened by 6 bases and J by 2 bases, with 10 bases between the two germline ends. The germline gives CDR1 LGHNT, CDR2 FRNRAP. Here the CDR3 DNA reads TGTGCTAGTGGAATACAGGACAACACTGAAGCTTTCTTT. Translating gives CASGIQDNTEAFF.

This chain links TRBV5-1 with TRBJ1-4; 12 nucleotides align to TRBD1. V trimming: 2 bases; J trimming: 8 bases; junction bases outside the gene matches: 10. Germline loops: CDR1 SGHRS, CDR2 YFSETQ. CDR3 length: 17 amino acids. CDR3 sequence: CASSFTGTGGLGEKLFF. The CDR3 region has the DNA TGCGCCAGCAGCTTCACCGGGACAGGGGGCCTAGGCGAAAAACTGTTTTTT.

This chain joins TRBV20-1 and TRBJ1-2; TRBD1 matches at 11 bases. V lost 8 bases and J lost 8; bases outside the gene matches: 10. Germline V gene lookup returns CDR1 DFQATT and CDR2 SNEGSKA (reference sequence). CDR3 length: 13 amino acids. CDR3 residues: CSSPGQGVRGYTF. The CDR3 coding sequence is TGCAGTTCCCCGGGACAGGGGGTTCGGGGCTACACCTTC.

The chain employs TRBV15 and TRBJ2-7, with D hard to call. Germline V gene lookup returns CDR1 LNHNV and CDR2 YYDKDF (reference sequence). CDR3 length equals 13 residues. V was cut by 3 bases and J by 7 bases, with 13 bases left in between. CDR3 amino acids: CATSSARLGEQYF. DNA of the CDR3: TGTGCCACCAGCAGTGCCCGGCTTGGGGAGCAGTACTTC.

This clonotype was recorded many times. DNA for the CDR3: TGTGCCAGCAGTCCAGGGGTGGGTTCACCCCTCCACTTT. Translated, it gives CASSPGVGSPLHF. The V and J genes are TRBV28 and TRBJ1-6; perhaps TRBD1 as D (6 bases). The V end was cut by 5 bases, the J end by 9 bases, with 11 bases between. Per the germline V gene, CDR1 is MDHEN and CDR2 is SYDVKM. There are 13 residues in the CDR3.

Many counts were recorded for this clonotype. The CDR3 protein is CASSGGLAGEQYF. CDR3 coding DNA: TGTGCCAGCAGCGGCGGACTAGCCGGCGAGCAGTACTTC. The chain employs TRBV11-2 and TRBJ2-7, with 8 bases that match TRBD2. This CDR3 has 13 amino acids. The V segment lost 5 bases and the J segment 6 bases; nucleotides outside the gene matches: 6. CDR1 and CDR2 from the germline V gene are SGHAT and FQNNGV.

There are a few counts of this clonotype. The rearrangement links TRBV29-1 to TRBJ1-2; 7 nucleotides match TRBD1. CDR1 is SQVTM, CDR2 ANQGSEA, per germline. After removal of 7 bases from V and 4 bases from J, the junction contained 9 bases not matched to a gene. The CDR3 is 13 amino acids. Here the CDR3 reads CSGYRGDLYGYTF. The CDR3 bases are TGCAGCGGCTACAGGGGCGACCTCTATGGCTACACCTTC.

This clonotype turned up a few times. CDR3 sequence: CATSEKYEQYF. In DNA form, the CDR3 reads TGTGCCACCAGTGAGAAGTACGAGCAGTACTTC. The gene calls are TRBV24-1 and TRBJ2-7; no clear D gene. Germline V lookup: CDR1 KGHDR, CDR2 SFDVKD. This CDR3 is 11 amino acids long. V dropped 4 bases and J dropped 4 bases, with 4 bases sitting between them.